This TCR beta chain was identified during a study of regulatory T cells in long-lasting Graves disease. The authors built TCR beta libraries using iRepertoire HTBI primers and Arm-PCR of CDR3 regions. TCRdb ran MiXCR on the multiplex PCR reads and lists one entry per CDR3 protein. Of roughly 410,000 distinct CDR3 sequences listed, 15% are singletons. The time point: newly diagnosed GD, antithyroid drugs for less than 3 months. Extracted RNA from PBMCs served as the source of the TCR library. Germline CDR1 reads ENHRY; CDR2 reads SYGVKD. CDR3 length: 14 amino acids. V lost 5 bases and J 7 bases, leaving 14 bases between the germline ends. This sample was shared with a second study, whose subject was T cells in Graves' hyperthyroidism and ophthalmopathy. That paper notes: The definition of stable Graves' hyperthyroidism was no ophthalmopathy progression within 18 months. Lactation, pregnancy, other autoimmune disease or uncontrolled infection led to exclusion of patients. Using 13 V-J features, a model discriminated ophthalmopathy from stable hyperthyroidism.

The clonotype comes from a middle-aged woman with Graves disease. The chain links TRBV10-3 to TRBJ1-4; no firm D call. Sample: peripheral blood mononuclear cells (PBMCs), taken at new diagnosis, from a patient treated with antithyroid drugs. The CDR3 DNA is TGTGCCATCAGTAAGGGAGGGAAGTCTGAAAAACTGTTTTTT. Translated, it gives CAISKGGKSEKLFF.